This T cell receptor (beta chain) derives from a study of blood T cell repertoires in COVID-19. At the level of the study: Italy, Spain and the United States were the sources of the convalescent and acute COVID-19 samples. From T cells, B-cell-depleted T cells, or PBMCs came the material, which was cDNA or gDNA.

Losses at the gene ends were 4 bases for V and 8 bases for J; bases not matched to a gene: 13. The CDR3 runs 16 residues. CDR1 and CDR2 (germline): MNHEY, SVGEGT. Per the study methods: From reference gene primer amplification, estimates of nucleated cell counts were derived. Some clones are missing from TCRdb's copy, which holds only in-frame ones; the method was immunoSEQ multiplex PCR. V, J and clone size reflect that table, while D and trimming were determined from the DNA. Of about 140,000 clones listed, around 86% were seen once; the top ten hold roughly 4%. This receptor was taken from a woman older than 75 with acute or convalescent COVID-19. Material: peripheral blood. J is TRBJ2-2 and V is TRBV6-2 or TRBV6-3; 7 bases line up with TRBD2. The CDR3 DNA sequence: TGTGCCAGCAGTTCCCCTGCGGGGGTCTTGCCGGGGGAGCTGTTTTTT. Encoded protein: CASSSPAGVLPGELFF.